This is a list of T cell receptor beta chains from one sample in a study of post-analysis software for immune sequencing data. TCRdb reprocessed the PCR reads via MiXCR and lists one record per CDR3 protein. There are roughly 600,000 distinct CDR3 sequences in the sample; about 40% occur only once, and about 1.8% lies in the top ten. The specimen sequenced was blood. Every receptor here comes from a girl aged 10 to 17 with multiple sclerosis. Both conserved end residues are part of each CDR3. Each record gives: V gene, J gene, CDR3 protein.

>TRBV7-8|TRBJ2-1
CASSLVAREWSVVEQFF
>TRBV3-1|TRBJ2-3
CASSHLSLASTDTQYF
>TRBV25-1|TRBJ1-2
CASSEYEGPYGYTF
>TRBV12-3/TRBV12-4|TRBJ2-7
CASSRQGANYEQYF
>TRBV20-1|TRBJ2-7
CSATFNNYEQYF
>TRBV5-5|-
CASSRRLGTHEQYF
>TRBV9|TRBJ1-1
CASRPEPFLNTEAFF
>TRBV12-3/TRBV12-4|TRBJ2-3
CASSPERLLGSADTQYF
>TRBV12-3/TRBV12-4|-
CASSDKGQREQYF
>TRBV9|TRBJ2-1
CASSVSVGDSMYNEQFF
>TRBV7-9|TRBJ2-3
CASSLVRLATDTQYF
>TRBV10-2|TRBJ1-4
CASQSLTGPNEKLFF
>TRBV20-1|TRBJ2-7
CSARDGGLSYEQYF
>TRBV13|TRBJ2-1
CASRPPAADEQFF
>TRBV12-3/TRBV12-4|TRBJ2-5
CASSRTVTEETQYF
>TRBV12-3/TRBV12-4|TRBJ1-5
CASSLDGRRGQPQHF
>TRBV20-1|TRBJ2-5
CSANRPHETQYF
>TRBV4-1|TRBJ2-1
CASSQKREGLFYEQFF
>TRBV24-1|TRBJ2-3
CATSDFGYGRTDTQYF
>TRBV12-3/TRBV12-4|TRBJ2-3
CASSFRDTAAYTQYF
>TRBV20-1|TRBJ1-2
CSARVPPGTNLHYGYTF
>TRBV4-1|TRBJ2-6
CASSQESSAGANVLTF
>TRBV7-2|TRBJ1-1
CASHWGQGNTEAFF
>TRBV28|TRBJ1-2
CASSFKAGLKGYTF
>TRBV20-1|TRBJ2-1
CSARGALAGLNEQFF
>TRBV10-3|TRBJ2-5
CAISEETSGQETQYF
>TRBV7-7|TRBJ2-1
CASSLDAGLNEQFF
>TRBV6-1|TRBJ2-3
CASIDRARDTQYF
>TRBV25-1|TRBJ2-5
CASSPGQGHRFQETQYF
>TRBV10-2|TRBJ2-5
CASRNGTGGLQETQYF
>TRBV7-2|TRBJ1-1
CASSWGQANTEAFF
>TRBV29-1|TRBJ2-1
CSVLSGGDEQFF
>TRBV7-9|TRBJ2-5
CASSRGLAGARMYQETQYF
>TRBV9|TRBJ2-3
CASSRASSTDTQYF
>TRBV5-1|TRBJ2-7
CASSLEGDSSYEQYF
>TRBV10-1|TRBJ2-5
CASSGRGGGEQYF
>TRBV4-1|-
CASGQVGRDEQYF
>TRBV12-3/TRBV12-4|TRBJ2-5
CASSFMFGTGVKQYF
>TRBV7-9|TRBJ1-4
CASSANGQSNEKLFF
>TRBV28|TRBJ2-3
CASSAPGAGGFDADTQYF
>TRBV4-1|TRBJ2-1
CASSRGGATEYNEQFF
>TRBV29-1|TRBJ2-3
CSVGSTGRVGDTQYF
>TRBV20-1|TRBJ1-2
CSARDPGGDGYTF
>TRBV6-6|TRBJ1-2
CASNSRGGNGGYTF
>TRBV4-1|TRBJ2-7
CASSQGLAGMWEQYF
>TRBV6-5|TRBJ1-2
CASSYRGARDYGYTF
>TRBV5-1|TRBJ2-5
CASSLWYGGYQETQYF
>TRBV29-1|TRBJ1-2
CSVRRGEYGYTF
>TRBV24-1|TRBJ2-1
CATSDPGQGRSYNEQFF
>TRBV10-3|TRBJ2-1
CAISANFEGNEQFF
>TRBV20-1|TRBJ2-1
CSARQGFPYNEQFF
>TRBV7-9|TRBJ2-3
CASSLGLAGDLIDTQYF
>TRBV5-1|TRBJ2-5
CASSLFGSRADRSQETQYF
>TRBV4-1|TRBJ2-3
CASSHEPTDTQYF
>TRBV4-1|TRBJ2-7
CASSQDRGTLLFYEQYF
>TRBV7-8|TRBJ2-7
CASSLGLLRTYEQYF
>TRBV11-2|TRBJ2-1
CASSPQARNNEQFF
>TRBV11-2|-
CASSPQATSMAETQYF
>TRBV7-8|TRBJ1-2
CASSLALSSRGGYTF